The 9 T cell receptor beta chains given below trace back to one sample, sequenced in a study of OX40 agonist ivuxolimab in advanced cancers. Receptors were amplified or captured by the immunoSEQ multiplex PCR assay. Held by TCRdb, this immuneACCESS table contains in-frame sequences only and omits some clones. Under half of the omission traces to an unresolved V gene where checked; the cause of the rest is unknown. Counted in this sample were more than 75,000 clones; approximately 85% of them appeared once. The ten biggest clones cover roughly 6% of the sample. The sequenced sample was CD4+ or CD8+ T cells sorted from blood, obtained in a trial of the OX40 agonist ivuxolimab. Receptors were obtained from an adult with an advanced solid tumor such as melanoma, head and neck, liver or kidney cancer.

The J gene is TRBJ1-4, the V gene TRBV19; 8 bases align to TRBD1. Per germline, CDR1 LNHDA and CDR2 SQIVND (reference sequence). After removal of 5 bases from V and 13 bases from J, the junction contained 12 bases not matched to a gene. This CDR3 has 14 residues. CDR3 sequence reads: CASSVGRTGRRLFF. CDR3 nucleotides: TGTGCCAGTAGTGTTGGGAGGACAGGGCGAAGACTGTTTTTT.

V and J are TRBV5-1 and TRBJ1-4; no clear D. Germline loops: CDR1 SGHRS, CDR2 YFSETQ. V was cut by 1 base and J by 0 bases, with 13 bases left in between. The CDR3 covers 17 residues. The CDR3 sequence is CASSLKWTPSTNEKLFF. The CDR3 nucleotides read TGCGCCAGCAGCTTGAAGTGGACGCCTTCAACTAATGAAAAACTGTTTTTT. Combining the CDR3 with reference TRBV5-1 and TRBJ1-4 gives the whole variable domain KAGVTQTPRYLIKTRGQQVTLSCSPISGHRSVSWYQQTPGQGLQFLFEYFSETQRNKGNFPGRFSGRQFSNSRSEMNVSTLELGDSALYLCASSLKWTPSTNEKLFFGSGTQLSVL.

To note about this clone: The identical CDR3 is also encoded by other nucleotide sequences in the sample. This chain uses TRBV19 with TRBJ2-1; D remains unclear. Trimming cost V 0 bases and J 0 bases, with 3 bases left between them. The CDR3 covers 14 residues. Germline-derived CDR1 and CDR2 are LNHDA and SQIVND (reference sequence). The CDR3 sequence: CASSIERSYNEQFF. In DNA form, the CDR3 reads TGTGCCAGTAGTATAGAACGCTCCTACAATGAGCAGTTCTTC.

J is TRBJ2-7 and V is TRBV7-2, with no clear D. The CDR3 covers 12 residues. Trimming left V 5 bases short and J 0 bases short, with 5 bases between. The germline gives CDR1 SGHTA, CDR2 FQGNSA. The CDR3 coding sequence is TGTGCCAGCAGCCCACCCTCCTACGAGCAGTACTTC. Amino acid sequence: CASSPPSYEQYF.

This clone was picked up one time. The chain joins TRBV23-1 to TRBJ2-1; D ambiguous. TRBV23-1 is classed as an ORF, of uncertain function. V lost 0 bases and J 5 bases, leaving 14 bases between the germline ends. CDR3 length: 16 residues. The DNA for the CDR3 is TGCGCCAGCAGTCAATCAGGCCACATGAAACACAATGAGCAGTTCTTC. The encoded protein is CASSQSGHMKHNEQFF.

CDR3: CASGLVPDRGFPYEQYF. In nucleotides, the CDR3 is TGTGCTAGTGGTTTGGTACCCGACAGGGGCTTTCCCTACGAGCAGTACTTC. V and J are TRBV12-5 and TRBJ2-5; 8 nucleotides line up with TRBD1. The better agreement between TRBJ2-7 and the DNA end casts doubt on the J call. Per the germline V gene, CDR1 is LGHNT and CDR2 is FRNRAP. This CDR3 is built from 17 residues.

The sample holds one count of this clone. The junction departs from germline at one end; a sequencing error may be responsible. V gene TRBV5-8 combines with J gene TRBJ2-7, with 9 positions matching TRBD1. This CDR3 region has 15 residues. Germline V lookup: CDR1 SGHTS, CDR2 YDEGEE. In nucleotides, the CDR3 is TGTGCCAGCAGCGGACCGGGACAGGGTTCCTCCGAGCAGTACTTC. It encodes CASSGPGQGSSEQYF.

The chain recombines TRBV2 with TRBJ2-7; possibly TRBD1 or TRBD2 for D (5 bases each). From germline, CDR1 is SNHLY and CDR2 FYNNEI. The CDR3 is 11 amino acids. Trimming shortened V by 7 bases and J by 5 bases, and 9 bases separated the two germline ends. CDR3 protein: CASTGRDEQYF. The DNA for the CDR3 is TGTGCCAGCACGGGGCGCGACGAGCAGTACTTC.

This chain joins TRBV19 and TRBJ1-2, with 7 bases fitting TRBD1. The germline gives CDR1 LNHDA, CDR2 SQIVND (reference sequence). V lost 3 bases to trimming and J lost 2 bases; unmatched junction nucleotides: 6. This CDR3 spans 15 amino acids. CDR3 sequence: CASSIAGTENYGYTF. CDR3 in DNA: TGTGCCAGTAGTATTGCCGGGACAGAAAACTATGGCTACACCTTC.